Included here is one TCR beta chain sequence, with context. These data are taken from a study of blood T cell repertoires in COVID-19. At the level of the study: The United States, Italy and Spain provided the acute and convalescent COVID-19 samples. PBMCs, B-cell-depleted T cells, or T cells were the source of the cDNA or gDNA that made up the material.

The germline gives CDR1 SGHTA, CDR2 FQGNSA. V lost 5 bases, J lost 6 bases, and 13 bases stayed unmatched. This CDR3 has 18 amino acids. Under the authors' procedure: Reference gene primer amplification in the assay estimated nucleated cell counts. The protocol was immunoSEQ multiplex PCR, while the TCRdb copy is restricted to in-frame clones and leaves out a portion. That table supplies the V and J calls and clone size; D and trimming were determined from the DNA. The sample yields 450,000 to 500,000 clones, approximately 85% seen once. This TCR came from a human donor in a cohort sampled during active COVID-19. The chain joins TRBV7-2 to TRBJ2-5; 15 bases fit TRBD2. Sequences were obtained from peripheral blood. DNA of the CDR3: TGTGCCAGCAGCCGGGACAGGACTAGCGGGAGGGCCGGAAAGACCCAGTACTTC. It codes for CASSRDRTSGRAGKTQYF.